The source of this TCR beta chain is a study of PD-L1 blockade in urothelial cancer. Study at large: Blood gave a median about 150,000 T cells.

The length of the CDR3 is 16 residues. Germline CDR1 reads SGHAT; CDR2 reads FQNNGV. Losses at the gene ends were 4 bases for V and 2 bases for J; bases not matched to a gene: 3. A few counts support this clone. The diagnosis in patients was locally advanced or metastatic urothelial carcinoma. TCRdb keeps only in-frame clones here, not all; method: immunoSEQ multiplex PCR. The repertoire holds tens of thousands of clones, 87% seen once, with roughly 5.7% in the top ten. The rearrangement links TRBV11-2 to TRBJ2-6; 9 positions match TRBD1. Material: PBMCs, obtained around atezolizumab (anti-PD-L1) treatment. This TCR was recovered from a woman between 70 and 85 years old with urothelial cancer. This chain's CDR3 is CASSWTGVAGANVLTF. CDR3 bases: TGTGCCAGCAGCTGGACAGGGGTGGCTGGGGCCAACGTCCTGACTTTC. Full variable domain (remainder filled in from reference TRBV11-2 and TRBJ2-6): EAGVAQSPRYKIIEKRQSVAFWCNPISGHATLYWYQQILGQGPKLLIQFQNNGVVDDSQLPKDRFSAERLKGVDSTLKIQPAKLEDSAVYLCASSWTGVAGANVLTFGAGSRLTVL.